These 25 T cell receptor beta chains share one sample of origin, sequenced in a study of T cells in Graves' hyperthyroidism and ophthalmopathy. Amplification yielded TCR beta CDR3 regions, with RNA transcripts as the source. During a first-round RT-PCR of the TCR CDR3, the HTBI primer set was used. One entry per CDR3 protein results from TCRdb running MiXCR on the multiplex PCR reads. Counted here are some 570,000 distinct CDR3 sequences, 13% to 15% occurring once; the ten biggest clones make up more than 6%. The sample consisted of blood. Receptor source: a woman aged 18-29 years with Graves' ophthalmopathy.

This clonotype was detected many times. The CDR3: CASSLVTENQPQHF. DNA of the CDR3: TGTGCCAGCAGCTTAGTTACGGAGAATCAGCCCCAGCATTTT. This chain uses TRBV7-8 with TRBJ1-5; no firm D call. Trimming left V 1 base short and J 4 bases short, with 8 bases between. This CDR3 contains 14 residues. The germline V gene encodes CDR1 SGHVS and CDR2 FQNEAQ. The entire variable domain, with the rest obtained from reference TRBV7-8 and TRBJ1-5, is as follows: GAGVSQSPRYKVAKRGQDVALRCDPISGHVSLFWYQQALGQGPEFLTYFQNEAQLDKSGLPSDRFFAERPEGSVSTLKIQRTQQEDSAVYLCASSLVTENQPQHFGDGTRLSIL.

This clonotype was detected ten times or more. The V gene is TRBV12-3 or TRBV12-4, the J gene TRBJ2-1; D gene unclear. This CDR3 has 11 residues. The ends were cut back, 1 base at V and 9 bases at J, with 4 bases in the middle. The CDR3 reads CASSLGVEQFF. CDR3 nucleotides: TGTGCCAGCAGTTTAGGCGTTGAGCAGTTCTTC.

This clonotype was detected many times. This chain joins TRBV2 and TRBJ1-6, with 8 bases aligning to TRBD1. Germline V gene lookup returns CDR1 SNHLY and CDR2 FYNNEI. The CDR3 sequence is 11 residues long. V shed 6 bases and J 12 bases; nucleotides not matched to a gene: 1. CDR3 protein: CASRGQGPLHF. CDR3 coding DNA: TGTGCCAGCAGAGGACAGGGACCCCTCCACTTT.

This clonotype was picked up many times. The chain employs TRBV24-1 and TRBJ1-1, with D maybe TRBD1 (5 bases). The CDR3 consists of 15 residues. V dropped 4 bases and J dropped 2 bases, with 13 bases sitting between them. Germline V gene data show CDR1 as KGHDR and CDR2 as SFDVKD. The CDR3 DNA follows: TGTGCCACCAGTGACTCGCAGGGAGTTAACACTGAAGCTTTCTTT. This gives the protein CATSDSQGVNTEAFF.

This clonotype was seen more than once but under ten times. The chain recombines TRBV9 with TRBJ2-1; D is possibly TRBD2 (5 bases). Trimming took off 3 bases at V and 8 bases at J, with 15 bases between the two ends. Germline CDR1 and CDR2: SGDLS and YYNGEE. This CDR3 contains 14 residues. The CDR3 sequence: CASSASVLGDEQFF. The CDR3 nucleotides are TGTGCCAGCAGCGCATCAGTCCTCGGGGATGAGCAGTTCTTC.

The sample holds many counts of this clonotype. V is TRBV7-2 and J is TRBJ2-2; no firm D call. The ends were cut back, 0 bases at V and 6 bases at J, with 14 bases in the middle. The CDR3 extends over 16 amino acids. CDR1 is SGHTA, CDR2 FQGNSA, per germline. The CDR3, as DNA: TGTGCCAGCAGCTTAGCGCGGCAGCTTAGGTCCGGGGAGCTGTTTTTT. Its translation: CASSLARQLRSGELFF.

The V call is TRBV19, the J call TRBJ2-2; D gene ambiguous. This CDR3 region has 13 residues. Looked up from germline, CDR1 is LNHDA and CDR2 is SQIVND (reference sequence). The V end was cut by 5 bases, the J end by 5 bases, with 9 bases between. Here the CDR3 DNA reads TGTGCCAGTAGTTTTCGCAGAACCGGGGAGCTGTTTTTT. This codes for CASSFRRTGELFF.

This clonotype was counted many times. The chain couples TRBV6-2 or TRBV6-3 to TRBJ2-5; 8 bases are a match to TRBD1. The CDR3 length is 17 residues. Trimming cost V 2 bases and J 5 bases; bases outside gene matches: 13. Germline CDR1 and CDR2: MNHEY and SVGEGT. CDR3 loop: CASSYPKRTGSMETQYF. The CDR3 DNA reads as TGTGCCAGCAGTTACCCGAAAAGGACAGGGTCGATGGAGACCCAGTACTTC.

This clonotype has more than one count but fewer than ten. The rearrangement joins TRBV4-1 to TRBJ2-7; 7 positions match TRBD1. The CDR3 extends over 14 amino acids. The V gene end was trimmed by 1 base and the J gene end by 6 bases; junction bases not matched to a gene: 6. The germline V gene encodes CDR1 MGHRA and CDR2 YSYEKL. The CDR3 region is CASSQGDRALEQYF. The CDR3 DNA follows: TGCGCCAGCAGCCAAGGCGACAGGGCTCTCGAGCAGTACTTC.

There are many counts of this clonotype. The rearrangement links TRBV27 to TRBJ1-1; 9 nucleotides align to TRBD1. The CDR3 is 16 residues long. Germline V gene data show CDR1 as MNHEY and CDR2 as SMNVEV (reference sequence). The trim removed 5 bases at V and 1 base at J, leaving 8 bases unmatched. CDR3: CASSRGDREENTEAFF. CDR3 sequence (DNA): TGTGCCAGCAGTCGAGGGGACAGGGAGGAGAACACTGAAGCTTTCTTT.

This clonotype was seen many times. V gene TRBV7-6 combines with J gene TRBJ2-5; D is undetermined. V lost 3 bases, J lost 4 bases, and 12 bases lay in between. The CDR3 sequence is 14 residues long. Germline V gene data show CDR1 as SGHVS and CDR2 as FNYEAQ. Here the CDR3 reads CASSLGGSRETQYF. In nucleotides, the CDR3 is TGTGCCAGCAGCTTGGGTGGTTCCAGAGAGACCCAGTACTTC.

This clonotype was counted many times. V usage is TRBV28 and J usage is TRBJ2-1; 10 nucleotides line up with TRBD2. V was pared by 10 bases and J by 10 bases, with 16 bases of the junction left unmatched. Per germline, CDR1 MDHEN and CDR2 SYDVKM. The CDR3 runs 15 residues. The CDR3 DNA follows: TGTGCCACCTCGATGGGCCTAGCGGGAGCGGAGGAGCAGTTCTTC. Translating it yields CATSMGLAGAEEQFF. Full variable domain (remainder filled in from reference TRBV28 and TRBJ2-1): DVKVTQSSRYLVKRTGEKVFLECVQDMDHENMFWYRQDPGLGLRLIYFSYDVKMKEKGDIPEGYSVSREKKERFSLILESASTNQTSMYLCATSMGLAGAEEQFFGPGTRLTVL.

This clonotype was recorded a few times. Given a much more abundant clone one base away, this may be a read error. The CDR3 nucleotides are TGTGCCAGCAGGGCGGGAGACACCACAGATACGCAGTATTTT. Its protein is CASRAGDTTDTQYF. The V gene is TRBV2, the J gene TRBJ2-3, with 7 nucleotides matching TRBD2. CDR3 length equals 14 residues. Germline CDR1 is SNHLY and CDR2 is FYNNEI. V lost 6 bases to trimming and J lost 2 bases; unmatched junction nucleotides: 5.

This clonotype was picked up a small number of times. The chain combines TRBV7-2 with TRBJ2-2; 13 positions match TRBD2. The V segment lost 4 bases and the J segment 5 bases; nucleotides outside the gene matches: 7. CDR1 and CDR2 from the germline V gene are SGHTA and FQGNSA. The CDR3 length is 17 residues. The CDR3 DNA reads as TGTGCCAGCAGCTCCAGACTAGCGGGAGGACCGACCGGGGAGCTGTTTTTT. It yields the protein CASSSRLAGGPTGELFF.

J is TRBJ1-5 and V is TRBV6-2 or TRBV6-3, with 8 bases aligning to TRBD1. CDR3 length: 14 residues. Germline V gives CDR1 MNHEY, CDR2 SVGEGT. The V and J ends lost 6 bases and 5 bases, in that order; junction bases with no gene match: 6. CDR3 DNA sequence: TGTGCCAGCAGGGATACAGGGGGTCATCAGCCCCAGCATTTT. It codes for CASRDTGGHQPQHF.

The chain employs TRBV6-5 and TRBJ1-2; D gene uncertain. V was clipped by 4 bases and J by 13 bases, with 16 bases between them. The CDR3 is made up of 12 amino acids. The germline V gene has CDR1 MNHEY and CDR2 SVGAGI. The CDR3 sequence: CASSSDGTAATF. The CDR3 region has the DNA TGTGCCAGCAGTTCTGATGGAACGGCGGCCACCTTC.

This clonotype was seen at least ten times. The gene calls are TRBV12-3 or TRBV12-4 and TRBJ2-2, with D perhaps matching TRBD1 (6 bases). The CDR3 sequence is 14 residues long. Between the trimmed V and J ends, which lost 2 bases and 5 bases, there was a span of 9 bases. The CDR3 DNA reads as TGTGCCAGCAGTTTACGAGACAGGACCGGGGAGCTGTTTTTT. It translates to CASSLRDRTGELFF.

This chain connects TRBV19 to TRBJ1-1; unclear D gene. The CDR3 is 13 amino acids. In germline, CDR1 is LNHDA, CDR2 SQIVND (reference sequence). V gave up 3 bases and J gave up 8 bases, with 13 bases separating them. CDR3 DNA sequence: TGTGCCAGTAGTATCCAGGCTGACTCAGAAGCTTTCTTT. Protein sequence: CASSIQADSEAFF.

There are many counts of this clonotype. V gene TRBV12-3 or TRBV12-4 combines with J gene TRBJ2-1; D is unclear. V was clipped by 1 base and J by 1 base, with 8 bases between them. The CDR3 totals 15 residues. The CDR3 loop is CASSLDRRSYNEQFF. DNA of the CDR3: TGTGCCAGCAGTTTAGACAGACGATCCTACAATGAGCAGTTCTTC.

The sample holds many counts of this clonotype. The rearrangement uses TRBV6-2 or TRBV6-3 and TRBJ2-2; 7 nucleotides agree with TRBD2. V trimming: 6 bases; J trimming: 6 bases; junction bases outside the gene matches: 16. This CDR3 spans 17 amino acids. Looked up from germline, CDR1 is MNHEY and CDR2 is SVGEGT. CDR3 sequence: CASSPPGTLTSPGELFF. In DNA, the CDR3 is TGTGCCAGCAGCCCCCCTGGCACTCTGACTAGCCCCGGGGAGCTGTTTTTT.

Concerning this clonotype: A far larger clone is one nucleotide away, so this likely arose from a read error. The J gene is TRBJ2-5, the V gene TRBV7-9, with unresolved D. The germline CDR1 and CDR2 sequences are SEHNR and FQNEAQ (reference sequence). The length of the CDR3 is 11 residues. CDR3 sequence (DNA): TGTGCCAGCAGCTCCCAAGAGGCCCAGTACTTC. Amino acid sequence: CASSSQEAQYF.

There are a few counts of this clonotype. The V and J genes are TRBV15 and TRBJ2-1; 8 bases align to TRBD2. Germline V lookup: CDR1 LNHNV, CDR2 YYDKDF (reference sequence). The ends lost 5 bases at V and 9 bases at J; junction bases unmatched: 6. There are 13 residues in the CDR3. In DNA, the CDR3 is TGTGCCACCAGCGGACGGGAGGGCCGTGAGCAGTTCTTC. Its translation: CATSGREGREQFF.

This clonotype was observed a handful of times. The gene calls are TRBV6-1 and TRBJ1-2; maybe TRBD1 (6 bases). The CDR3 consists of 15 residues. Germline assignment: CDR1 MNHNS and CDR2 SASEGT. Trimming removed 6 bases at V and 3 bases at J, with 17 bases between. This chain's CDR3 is CASRLNRDIYYGYTF. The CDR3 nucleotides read TGTGCCAGCAGACTGAACAGGGACATTTACTATGGCTACACCTTC.

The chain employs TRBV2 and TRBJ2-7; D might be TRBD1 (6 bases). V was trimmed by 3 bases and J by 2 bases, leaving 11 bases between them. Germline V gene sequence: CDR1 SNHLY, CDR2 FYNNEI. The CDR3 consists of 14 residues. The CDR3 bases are TGTGCCAGCAGTGACCCCCGACAGGCCTACGAGCAGTACTTC. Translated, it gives CASSDPRQAYEQYF. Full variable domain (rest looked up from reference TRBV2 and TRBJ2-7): EPEVTQTPSHQVTQMGQEVILRCVPISNHLYFYWYRQILGQKVEFLVSFYNNEISEKSEIFDDQFSVERPDGSNFTLKIRSTKLEDSAMYFCASSDPRQAYEQYFGPGTRLTVT.

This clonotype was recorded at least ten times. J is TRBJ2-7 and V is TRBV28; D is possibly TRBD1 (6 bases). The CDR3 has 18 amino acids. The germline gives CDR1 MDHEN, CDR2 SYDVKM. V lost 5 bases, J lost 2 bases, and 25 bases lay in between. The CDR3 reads CASSRLGEQGSVPYEQYF. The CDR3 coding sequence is TGTGCCAGCAGTCGTTTGGGGGAACAGGGATCGGTTCCCTACGAGCAGTACTTC.